One sample yielded the 3 T cell receptor beta chains listed below, sequenced in a study of blood T cells in healthy people across ages. It was with a sample-barcoded 5' primer and a J-beta primer mix that a second PCR of about 7 to 12 cycles was run. One entry per CDR3 protein, called by TCRdb with MiXCR from the 5' RACE reads. Here the sample spans around 1,800,000 distinct CDR3 sequences, around 42% being singletons. Sequences were obtained from blood. The origin of the receptors is a human donor in good health.

This clonotype was seen a few times. The chain links TRBV7-2 to TRBJ2-3; the D gene is possibly TRBD2 (6 bases). V lost 11 bases and J 3 bases, leaving 18 bases between the germline ends. The CDR3 loop spans 14 amino acids. Germline V gene data show CDR1 as SGHTA and CDR2 as FQGNSA. The CDR3 sequence: CASSPGLYTDTQYF. In nucleotides, the CDR3 is TGTGCCTCATCCCCGGGACTTTATACAGATACGCAGTATTTT.

The gene calls are TRBV2 and TRBJ2-6; 9 nucleotides line up with TRBD1. The CDR3 totals 17 residues. V lost 7 bases and J lost 0; bases outside the gene matches: 7. Germline CDR1 and CDR2: SNHLY and FYNNEI. CDR3 sequence reads: CASTPGTGFSGANVLTF. The DNA of the CDR3 is TGTGCCAGCACCCCTGGGACAGGGTTCTCTGGGGCCAACGTCCTGACTTTC.

This clonotype showed up just a few times. The chain recombines TRBV19 with TRBJ2-1; D perhaps matches TRBD2 (6 bases). The germline V and J ends were trimmed by 1 base and 8 bases, with 9 bases remaining between them. The CDR3 has 13 residues. Germline-derived CDR1 and CDR2 are LNHDA and SQIVND (reference sequence). As DNA, the CDR3 is TGTGCCAGTAGTATAGCGGAGGGCTATGAGCAGTTCTTC. Its protein product is CASSIAEGYEQFF. Based on the CDR3 plus reference TRBV19 and TRBJ2-1, the full variable domain is DGGITQSPKYLFRKEGQNVTLSCEQNLNHDAMYWYRQDPGQGLRLIYYSQIVNDFQKGDIAEGYSVSREKKESFPLTVTSAQKNPTAFYLCASSIAEGYEQFFGPGTRLTVL.